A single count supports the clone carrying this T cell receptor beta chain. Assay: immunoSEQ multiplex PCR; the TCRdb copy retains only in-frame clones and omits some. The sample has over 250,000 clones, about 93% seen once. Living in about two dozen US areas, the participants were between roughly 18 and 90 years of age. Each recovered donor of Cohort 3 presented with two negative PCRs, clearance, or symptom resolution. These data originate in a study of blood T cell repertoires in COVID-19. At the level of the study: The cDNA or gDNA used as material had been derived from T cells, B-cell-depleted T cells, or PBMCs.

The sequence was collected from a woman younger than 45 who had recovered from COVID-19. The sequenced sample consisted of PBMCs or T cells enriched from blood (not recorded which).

In DNA, the CDR3 is TGCGCCAGCAGCTTGGTGGGGTGGAACAGTTACCCCGGACTAGCGGGAATGAACACCGGGGAGCTGTTTTTT. Translating gives CASSLVGWNSYPGLAGMNTGELFF. This chain uses TRBV5-1 with TRBJ2-2, with 12 bases lining up with TRBD2. Germline CDR1 reads SGHRS; CDR2 reads YFSETQ. Unmatched junction bases numbered 22, after V lost 0 bases and J lost 1 base. The CDR3 is made up of 24 amino acids.